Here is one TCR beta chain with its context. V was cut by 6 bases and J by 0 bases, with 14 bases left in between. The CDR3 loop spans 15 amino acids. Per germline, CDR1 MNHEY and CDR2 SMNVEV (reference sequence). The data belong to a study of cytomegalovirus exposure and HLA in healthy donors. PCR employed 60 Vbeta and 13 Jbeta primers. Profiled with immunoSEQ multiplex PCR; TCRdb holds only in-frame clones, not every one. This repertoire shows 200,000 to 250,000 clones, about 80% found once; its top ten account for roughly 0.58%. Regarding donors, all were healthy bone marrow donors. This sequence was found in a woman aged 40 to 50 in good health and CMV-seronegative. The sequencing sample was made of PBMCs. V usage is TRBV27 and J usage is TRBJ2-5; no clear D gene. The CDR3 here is CASSVNRQNQETQYF. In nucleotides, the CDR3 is TGTGCCAGCAGCGTTAATCGACAAAACCAAGAGACCCAGTACTTC.